A single sample gave rise to the 27 T cell receptor beta chains below, sequenced in a study of blood T cells in healthy people across ages. Alongside a J-beta primer mix, a sample-barcoded 5' primer served in a second PCR lasting roughly 6 to 11 cycles. TCRdb reprocessed the 5' RACE reads via MiXCR and lists one record per CDR3 protein. The table shows roughly 650,000 distinct CDR3 sequences, with less than 40% occurring only once. The specimen was blood. Receptor source: a woman aged 80 or over in good health.

The chain couples TRBV12-3 or TRBV12-4 to TRBJ2-7; D is possibly TRBD2 (5 bases). The last part of the DNA fits TRBJ2-5 better; the J call may be wrong. CDR3 length equals 16 residues. The CDR3 loop reads CASTTRFGLSEETQYF. The CDR3 bases are TGTGCCAGCACCACGAGATTCGGACTTTCCGAAGAGACCCAGTACTTC.

In this sample, this clonotype turned up a few times. The junction departs from the called germline gene at one end, perhaps through a read error. This sequence joins TRBV29-1 and TRBJ2-2, with TRBD2 as a possible D gene (5 bases). This CDR3 region has 16 residues. Germline loops: CDR1 SQVTM, CDR2 ANQGSEA. The CDR3 DNA reads TGCAGCGTTGAGGTCGGCGACCCAGCGAACACCGGGGAGCGGTTTTTT. Translated: CSVEVGDPANTGERFF.

This rearrangement joins TRBV5-1 to TRBJ2-1, with a possible D match to TRBD2 (6 bases). The CDR3 runs 16 residues. Trimming left V 1 base short and J 1 base short, with 12 bases between. CDR1 and CDR2 (germline): SGHRS, YFSETQ. CDR3 residues: CASSLMRDGSYNEQFF. The CDR3 coding sequence is TGCGCCAGCAGCTTGATGCGGGACGGATCCTACAATGAGCAGTTCTTC. Complete variable domain (other parts from reference TRBV5-1 and TRBJ2-1): KAGVTQTPRYLIKTRGQQVTLSCSPISGHRSVSWYQQTPGQGLQFLFEYFSETQRNKGNFPGRFSGRQFSNSRSEMNVSTLELGDSALYLCASSLMRDGSYNEQFFGPGTRLTVL.

This clonotype has at least ten counts. The chain recombines TRBV6-6 with TRBJ2-3; no definite D call. V dropped 6 bases and J dropped 7 bases, with 11 bases sitting between them. CDR1 is MNHNY, CDR2 SVGAGI, per germline (reference sequence). The CDR3 loop spans 12 amino acids. CDR3 in amino acids: CASRSDGYTQYF. In nucleotides, the CDR3 is TGTGCCAGCAGATCTGATGGTTATACGCAGTATTTT.

CDR3 nucleotides: TGTGCCCGGAACGGGGCAGGGGGTGCTGAGCAGTACTTC. Translated: CARNGAGGAEQYF. This chain uses TRBV30 with TRBJ2-7; 7 bases agree with TRBD1. Germline V gene sequence: CDR1 GTSNPN, CDR2 SVGIG (reference sequence). The CDR3 totals 13 residues. J lost 7 bases, V lost 8 bases, and 14 bases had no gene match.

This clonotype has a handful of counts. This chain connects TRBV3-1 to TRBJ1-2; D unclear. The V and J ends lost 1 base and 6 bases respectively, with 12 bases between them. The length of the CDR3 is 14 residues. Per the germline V gene, CDR1 is LGHDT and CDR2 is YNNKEL (reference sequence). The DNA of the CDR3 is TGTGCCAGCAGCCAAGGAGGCCCCGCCAATGGCTACACCTTC. It encodes CASSQGGPANGYTF.

This clonotype is a singleton in its sample. In DNA, the CDR3 is TGTGCCAGCAGGGGACAGGGGACTATTGAGCAGTTCTTC. This gives the protein CASRGQGTIEQFF. This rearrangement joins TRBV6-5 to TRBJ2-1; 10 bases align to TRBD1. With V trimmed by 6 bases and J by 9 bases, 5 bases remained unmatched. The germline V gene has CDR1 MNHEY and CDR2 SVGAGI. The CDR3 consists of 13 residues.

This clonotype was found a few times. This may be a read error: a much more frequent sequence differs by one nucleotide. This chain joins TRBV10-3 and TRBJ2-1; TRBD2 aligns across 7 bases. TRBJ2-7 explains the end of the DNA better; the J call may be wrong. Germline CDR1 and CDR2: ENHRY and SYGVKD. There are 16 residues in the CDR3. DNA for the CDR3: TGTGCCATCAGTGAGAGAGGAGCGGGGCCCTACAATGAGCAGTACTTC. This sequence encodes CAISERGAGPYNEQYF.

This clonotype was seen ten or more times. The chain is built from TRBV28 and TRBJ2-1; the D is unclear. The germline V gene has CDR1 MDHEN and CDR2 SYDVKM. Trimming cost V 2 bases and J 8 bases, with 7 bases left between them. There are 12 residues in the CDR3. The CDR3 coding sequence is TGTGCCAGCAGTTTAGAGGCGGATGAGCAGTTCTTC. It translates to CASSLEADEQFF.

This clonotype has just one count. V usage is TRBV6-5 and J usage is TRBJ2-7, with 10 bases matching TRBD2. The V gene's germline CDR1 is MNHEY and CDR2 SVGAGI. V dropped 0 bases and J dropped 5; count of bases not matched to a gene: 13. The CDR3 spans 18 residues. CDR3 loop: CASSYSRPSGSHSHEQYF. As DNA, the CDR3 is TGTGCCAGCAGTTACTCGAGGCCTAGCGGGAGTCATTCCCACGAGCAGTACTTC.

As regards this clonotype: Germline and junction disagree at one end, which may indicate a read error. The chain is built from TRBV12-3 or TRBV12-4 and TRBJ2-3; 8 bases match TRBD1. The CDR3 runs 15 residues. The CDR3 loop is CACSFGQGSTDTQYF. In DNA form, the CDR3 reads TGTGCCTGCAGCTTTGGACAGGGAAGCACAGATACGCAGTATTTT.

The table lists this clonotype with a few counts. The chain links TRBV18 to TRBJ2-5; 8 nucleotides match TRBD1. V dropped 2 bases and J dropped 4; count of bases not matched to a gene: 12. CDR3 length equals 17 residues. Germline V gene data show CDR1 as KGHSH and CDR2 as LQKENI. In nucleotides, the CDR3 is TGTGCCAGCTCACCAGGTATTCAGGGGGCGACTAGAGAGACCCAGTACTTC. As protein: CASSPGIQGATRETQYF.

Turning to this clonotype: This may come from a read error, since a much larger clone is one base off. This sequence joins TRBV20-1 and TRBJ1-2; 8 bases fit TRBD1. V lost 5 bases and J lost 2; bases outside the gene matches: 10. Looked up from germline, CDR1 is DFQATT and CDR2 is SNEGSKA (reference sequence). The CDR3 contains 15 residues. CDR3 bases: TGCAGTGCTGACGAAGCCAGGGGGCAGAACTATGGCTACACCTTC. As protein: CSADEARGQNYGYTF.

This clonotype was found many times. The chain carries TRBV5-6 and TRBJ2-3; 10 bases are a match to TRBD1. The CDR3 has 15 amino acids. CDR1 is SGHDT, CDR2 YYEEEE, per germline. Trimming at V came to 5 bases and at J to 1 base, leaving 4 bases not matched to a gene. CDR3 sequence reads: CASRWGTGGTDTQYF. The CDR3 bases are TGTGCCAGCAGGTGGGGGACAGGGGGCACAGATACGCAGTATTTT.

This clonotype was picked up a small number of times. This rearrangement joins TRBV5-1 to TRBJ1-2; D might be TRBD1 (5 bases). The CDR3 is 16 residues long. CDR1 SGHRS and CDR2 YFSETQ come from the germline V gene. Between the trimmed V and J ends, which lost 4 bases and 4 bases, there was a span of 20 bases. The CDR3 sequence: CASSRDERAGSYGYTF. The CDR3, as DNA: TGCGCCAGCAGCCGGGACGAGCGCGCGGGAAGCTATGGCTACACCTTC.

V gene TRBV5-1 combines with J gene TRBJ1-1; the match to TRBD1 covers 7 bases. From germline, CDR1 is SGHRS and CDR2 YFSETQ. Trimming at V came to 3 bases and at J to 4 bases, leaving 12 bases not matched to a gene. The CDR3 runs 16 residues. CDR3 loop: CASSSRQGEGTTEAFF. CDR3 bases: TGCGCCAGCAGCTCTAGACAGGGAGAGGGGACCACTGAAGCTTTCTTT.

The rearrangement links TRBV20-1 to TRBJ2-1; 10 nucleotides match TRBD2. Germline-derived CDR1 and CDR2 are DFQATT and SNEGSKA (reference sequence). This CDR3 has 11 residues. Here the CDR3 reads CRAGGHNEQFF. The CDR3 DNA sequence: TGCAGAGCGGGGGGGCATAATGAGCAGTTCTTC.

This clonotype was seen at least ten times. This chain's CDR3 is CASSVQGTGNQPQHF. CDR3 in DNA: TGTGCCAGCAGTGTACAGGGCACGGGCAATCAGCCCCAGCATTTT. The chain recombines TRBV6-2 or TRBV6-3 with TRBJ1-5, with D possibly TRBD1 on 6 matching bases. CDR3 size: 15 residues. The ends were cut back, 5 bases at V and 2 bases at J, with 13 bases in the middle. The V gene's germline CDR1 is MNHEY and CDR2 SVGEGT.

This clonotype was observed many times. CDR3 amino acids: CASSLGGKGEAFF. CDR3 nucleotides: TGTGCCAGCAGCTTAGGCGGGAAGGGCGAAGCTTTCTTT. V gene TRBV7-2 combines with J gene TRBJ1-1; D is undetermined. CDR1 and CDR2 (germline): SGHTA, FQGNSA. V was pared by 1 base and J by 8 bases, with 11 bases between. The CDR3 has 13 amino acids. Drawing the rest from reference TRBV7-2 and TRBJ1-1, the complete variable domain is GAGVSQSPSNKVTEKGKDVELRCDPISGHTALYWYRQSLGQGLEFLIYFQGNSAPDKSGLPSDRFSAERTGGSVSTLTIQRTQQEDSAVYLCASSLGGKGEAFFGQGTRLTVV.

This clonotype was observed many times. The chain links TRBV7-2 to TRBJ2-1; no definite D call. This CDR3 is built from 15 residues. V was pared by 1 base and J by 0 bases, with 7 bases between. The germline V gene has CDR1 SGHTA and CDR2 FQGNSA. CDR3 region: CASSLGYGSYNEQFF. The CDR3 coding sequence is TGTGCCAGCAGCTTAGGATATGGCTCCTACAATGAGCAGTTCTTC.

Only a few counts were recorded for this clonotype. V usage is TRBV5-1 and J usage is TRBJ1-1; maybe TRBD1 (6 bases). Trimming shortened V by 0 bases and J by 6 bases, and 12 bases separated the two germline ends. The CDR3 loop spans 14 amino acids. The germline CDR1 and CDR2 sequences are SGHRS and YFSETQ. The CDR3 coding sequence is TGCGCCAGCAGCTTGGCTCAGGGGAGCGCTGAAGCTTTCTTT. This gives the protein CASSLAQGSAEAFF.

This chain uses TRBV29-1 with TRBJ1-1; maybe TRBD1 (6 bases). CDR1 and CDR2 (germline): SQVTM, ANQGSEA. The CDR3 is made up of 13 amino acids. Trimming took 7 bases from V and 4 from J, leaving 16 bases between them. Written as DNA, the CDR3 is TGCAGCGCCACCACAGGGATGGCCACTGAAGCTTTCTTT. Translation gives CSATTGMATEAFF.

In its sample, this clonotype was seen many times. The CDR3 coding sequence is TGTGCCAGCCGCCCGAAAGGGAGAAGCTATGGCTACACCTTC. Its protein product is CASRPKGRSYGYTF. V usage is TRBV6-1 and J usage is TRBJ1-2, with D unresolved. The CDR3 is 14 amino acids. Trimming stripped 8 bases from V and 4 bases from J, with 17 bases between. The germline V gene has CDR1 MNHNS and CDR2 SASEGT.

This rearrangement joins TRBV6-1 to TRBJ1-2; tentative D call: TRBD1 (5 bases). Trimming shortened V by 3 bases and J by 7 bases, and 12 bases separated the two germline ends. The CDR3 spans 13 residues. The germline V gene has CDR1 MNHNS and CDR2 SASEGT. CDR3: CASSDSGGGGYTF. The DNA for the CDR3 is TGTGCCAGCAGTGATTCTGGGGGTGGTGGCTACACCTTC.

Turning to this clonotype: A clone one base away is much larger, so this may be a read error. The J gene is TRBJ2-1, the V gene TRBV28; TRBD2 agrees at 7 bases. The J call may be faulty, since TRBJ2-7 better matches the DNA end. CDR1 is MDHEN, CDR2 SYDVKM, per germline. The CDR3 covers 16 residues. CDR3 sequence (DNA): TGTGCCAGCAGTTTCCCTCCCGGGGGGTCCTACAATGAGCAGTACTTC. It is translated as CASSFPPGGSYNEQYF.

The rearrangement joins TRBV5-1 to TRBJ1-5, with D perhaps matching TRBD1 (5 bases). Trimming stripped 5 bases from V and 2 bases from J, with 17 bases between. The CDR3 has 16 residues. CDR1 and CDR2 (germline): SGHRS, YFSETQ. The DNA of the CDR3 is TGCGCCAGCAGAGTGGGGCAGAGGACGTGCAATCAGCCCCAGCATTTT. Amino acid sequence: CASRVGQRTCNQPQHF.

Turning to this clonotype: A read error may be the cause here, since a much bigger clone is one base away. The V and J genes are TRBV20-1 and TRBJ2-3; D remains ambiguous. This CDR3 spans 12 amino acids. CDR1 DFQATT and CDR2 SNEGSKA come from the germline V gene (reference sequence). The ends were cut back, 3 bases at V and 8 bases at J, with 12 bases in the middle. The CDR3 sequence: CSASEWAGTQYF. As DNA, the CDR3 is TGCAGTGCTAGCGAGTGGGCAGGTACGCAGTATTTT.